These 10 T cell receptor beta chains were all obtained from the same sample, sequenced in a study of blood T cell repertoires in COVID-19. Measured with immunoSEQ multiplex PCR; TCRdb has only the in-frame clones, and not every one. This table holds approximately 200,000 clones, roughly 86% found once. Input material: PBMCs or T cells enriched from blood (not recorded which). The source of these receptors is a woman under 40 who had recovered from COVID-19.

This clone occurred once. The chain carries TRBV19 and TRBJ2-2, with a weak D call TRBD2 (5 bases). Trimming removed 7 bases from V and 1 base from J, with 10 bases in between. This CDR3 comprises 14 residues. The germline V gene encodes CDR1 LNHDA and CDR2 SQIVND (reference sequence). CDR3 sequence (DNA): TGTGCCAGTAAAGCGGTACTGAACACCGGGGAGCTGTTTTTT. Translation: CASKAVLNTGELFF. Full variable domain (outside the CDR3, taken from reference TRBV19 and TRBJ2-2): DGGITQSPKYLFRKEGQNVTLSCEQNLNHDAMYWYRQDPGQGLRLIYYSQIVNDFQKGDIAEGYSVSREKKESFPLTVTSAQKNPTAFYLCASKAVLNTGELFFGEGSRLTVL.

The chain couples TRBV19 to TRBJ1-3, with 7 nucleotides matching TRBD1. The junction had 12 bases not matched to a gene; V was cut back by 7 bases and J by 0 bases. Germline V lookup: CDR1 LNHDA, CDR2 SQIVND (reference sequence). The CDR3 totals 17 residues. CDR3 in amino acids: CASTRDSSSDSGNTIYF. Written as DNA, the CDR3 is TGTGCCAGTACCCGGGACAGCTCTTCTGACTCTGGAAACACCATATATTTT.

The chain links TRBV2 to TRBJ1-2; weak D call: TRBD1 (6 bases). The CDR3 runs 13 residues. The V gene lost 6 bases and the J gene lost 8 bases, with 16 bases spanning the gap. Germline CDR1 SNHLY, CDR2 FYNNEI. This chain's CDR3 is CASRGTPKGGYTF. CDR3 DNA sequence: TGTGCCAGCAGAGGGACACCAAAGGGCGGCTACACCTTC.

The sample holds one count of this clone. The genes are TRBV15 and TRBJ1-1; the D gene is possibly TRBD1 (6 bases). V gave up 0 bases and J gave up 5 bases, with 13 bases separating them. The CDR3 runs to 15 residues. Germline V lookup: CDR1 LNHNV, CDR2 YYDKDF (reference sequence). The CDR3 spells CATSRERGAWTEAFF. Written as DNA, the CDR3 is TGTGCCACCAGCAGAGAACGGGGGGCCTGGACTGAAGCTTTCTTT.

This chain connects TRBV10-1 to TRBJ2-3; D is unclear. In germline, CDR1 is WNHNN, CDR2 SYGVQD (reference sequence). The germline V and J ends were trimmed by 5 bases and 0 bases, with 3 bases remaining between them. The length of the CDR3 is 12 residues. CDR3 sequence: CASSTSTDTQYF. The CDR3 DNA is TGCGCCAGCAGTACTAGCACAGATACGCAGTATTTT.

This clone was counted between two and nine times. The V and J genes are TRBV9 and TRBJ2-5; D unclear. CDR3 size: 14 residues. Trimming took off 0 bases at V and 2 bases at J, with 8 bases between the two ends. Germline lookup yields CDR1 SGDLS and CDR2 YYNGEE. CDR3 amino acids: CASSVASRQETQYF. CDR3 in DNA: TGTGCCAGCAGCGTAGCTTCGCGGCAAGAGACCCAGTACTTC.

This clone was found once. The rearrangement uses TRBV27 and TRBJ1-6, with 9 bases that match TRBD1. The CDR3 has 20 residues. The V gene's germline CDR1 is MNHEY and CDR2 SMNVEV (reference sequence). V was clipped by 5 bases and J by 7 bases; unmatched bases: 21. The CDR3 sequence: CASSKKTGGRTMGGNSPLHF. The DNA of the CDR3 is TGTGCCAGCAGTAAAAAAACAGGGGGCCGAACGATGGGGGGAAATTCACCCCTCCACTTT.

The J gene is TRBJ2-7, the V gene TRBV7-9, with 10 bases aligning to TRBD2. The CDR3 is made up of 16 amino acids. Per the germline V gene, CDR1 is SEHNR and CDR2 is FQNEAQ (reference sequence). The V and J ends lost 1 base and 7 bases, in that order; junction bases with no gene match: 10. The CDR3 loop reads CASSLVQPSGSGEQYF. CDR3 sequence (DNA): TGTGCCAGCAGCTTAGTTCAGCCTAGCGGGAGTGGAGAGCAGTACTTC. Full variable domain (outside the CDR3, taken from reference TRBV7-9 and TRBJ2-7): DTGVSQNPRHKITKRGQNVTFRCDPISEHNRLYWYRQTLGQGPEFLTYFQNEAQLEKSRLLSDRFSAERPKGSFSTLEIQRTEQGDSAMYLCASSLVQPSGSGEQYFGPGTRLTVT.

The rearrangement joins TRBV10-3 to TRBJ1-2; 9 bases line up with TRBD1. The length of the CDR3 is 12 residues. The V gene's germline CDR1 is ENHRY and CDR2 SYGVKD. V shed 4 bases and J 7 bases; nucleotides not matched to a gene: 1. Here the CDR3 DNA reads TGTGCCATCAGTGGACAGGGGGGTGGCTACACCTTC. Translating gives CAISGQGGGYTF.

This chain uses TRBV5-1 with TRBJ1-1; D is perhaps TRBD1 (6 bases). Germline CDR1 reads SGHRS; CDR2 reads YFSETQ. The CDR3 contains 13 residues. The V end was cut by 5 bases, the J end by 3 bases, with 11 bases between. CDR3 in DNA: TGCGCCAGCAGTATCACAGGGTACACTGAAGCTTTCTTT. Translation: CASSITGYTEAFF.